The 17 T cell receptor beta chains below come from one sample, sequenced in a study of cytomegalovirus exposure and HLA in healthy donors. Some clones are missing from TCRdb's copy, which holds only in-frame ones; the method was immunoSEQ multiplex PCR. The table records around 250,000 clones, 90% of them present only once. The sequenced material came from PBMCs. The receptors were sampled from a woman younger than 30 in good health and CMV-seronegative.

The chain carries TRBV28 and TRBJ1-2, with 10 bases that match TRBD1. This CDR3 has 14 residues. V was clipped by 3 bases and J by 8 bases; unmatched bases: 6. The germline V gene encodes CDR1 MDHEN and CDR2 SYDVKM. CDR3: CASSFPGTGEGYTF. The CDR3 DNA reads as TGTGCCAGCAGTTTCCCAGGGACAGGGGAGGGCTACACCTTC.

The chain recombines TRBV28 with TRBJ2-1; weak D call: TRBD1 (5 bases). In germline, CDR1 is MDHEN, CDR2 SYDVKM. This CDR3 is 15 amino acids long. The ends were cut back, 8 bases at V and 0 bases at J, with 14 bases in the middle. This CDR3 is CASVPLGASYNEQFF. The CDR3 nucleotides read TGTGCCAGCGTTCCCCTAGGGGCCTCCTACAATGAGCAGTTCTTC.

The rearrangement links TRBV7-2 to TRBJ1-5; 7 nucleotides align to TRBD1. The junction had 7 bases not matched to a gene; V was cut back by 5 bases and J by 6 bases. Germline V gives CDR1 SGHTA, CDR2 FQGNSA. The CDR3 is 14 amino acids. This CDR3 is CASSGGQSVQPQHF. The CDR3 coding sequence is TGTGCCAGCAGCGGGGGACAGTCCGTTCAGCCCCAGCATTTT.

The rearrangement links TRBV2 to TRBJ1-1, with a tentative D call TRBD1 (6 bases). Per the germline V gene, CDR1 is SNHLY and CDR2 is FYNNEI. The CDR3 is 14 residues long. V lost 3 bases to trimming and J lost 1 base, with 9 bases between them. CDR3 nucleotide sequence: TGTGCCAGCAGTGACGGGGACACGAACACTGAAGCTTTCTTT. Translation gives CASSDGDTNTEAFF.

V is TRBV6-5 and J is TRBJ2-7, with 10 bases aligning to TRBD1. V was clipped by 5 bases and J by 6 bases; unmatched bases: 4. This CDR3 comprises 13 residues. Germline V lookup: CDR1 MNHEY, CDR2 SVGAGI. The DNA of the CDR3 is TGTGCCAGCAGTCCGACAGGGGGCGGCGAGCAGTACGTC. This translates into CASSPTGGGEQYV.

The CDR3 loop reads CAWSRGSTQGDEQYF. DNA for the CDR3: TGTGCCTGGAGTAGAGGTTCGACCCAAGGCGACGAGCAGTACTTC. This chain connects TRBV30 to TRBJ2-7; D not certain. V lost 2 bases to trimming and J lost 5 bases, with 19 bases between them. CDR1 and CDR2 from the germline V gene are GTSNPN and SVGIG (reference sequence). This CDR3 has 15 residues.

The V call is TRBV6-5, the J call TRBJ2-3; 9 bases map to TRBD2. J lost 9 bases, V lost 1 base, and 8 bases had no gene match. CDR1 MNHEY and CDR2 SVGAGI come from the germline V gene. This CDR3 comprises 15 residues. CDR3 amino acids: CASSYWSSGAETQYF. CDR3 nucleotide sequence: TGTGCCAGCAGTTACTGGTCTAGCGGGGCGGAGACGCAGTATTTT.

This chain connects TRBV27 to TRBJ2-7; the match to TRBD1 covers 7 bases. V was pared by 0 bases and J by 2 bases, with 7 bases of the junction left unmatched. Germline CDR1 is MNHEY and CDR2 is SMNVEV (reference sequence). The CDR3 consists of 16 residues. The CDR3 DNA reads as TGTGCCAGCAGTTTATCTTCCGGGACAGTTACCTACGAGCAGTACTTC. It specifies CASSLSSGTVTYEQYF.

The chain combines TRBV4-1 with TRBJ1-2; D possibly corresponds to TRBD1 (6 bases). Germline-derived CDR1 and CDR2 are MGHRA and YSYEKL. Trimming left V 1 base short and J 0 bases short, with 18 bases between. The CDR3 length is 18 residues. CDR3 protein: CASSQVSGGGHANYGYTF. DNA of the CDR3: TGCGCCAGCAGCCAAGTGTCCGGGGGGGGCCACGCTAACTATGGCTACACCTTC.

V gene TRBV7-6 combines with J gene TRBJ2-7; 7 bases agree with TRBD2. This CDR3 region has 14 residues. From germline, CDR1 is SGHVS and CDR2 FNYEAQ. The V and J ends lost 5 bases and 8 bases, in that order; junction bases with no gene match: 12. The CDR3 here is CASSLTRGGLKQYV. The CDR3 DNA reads TGTGCCAGCAGCCTGACCCGCGGGGGACTTAAGCAGTACGTC.

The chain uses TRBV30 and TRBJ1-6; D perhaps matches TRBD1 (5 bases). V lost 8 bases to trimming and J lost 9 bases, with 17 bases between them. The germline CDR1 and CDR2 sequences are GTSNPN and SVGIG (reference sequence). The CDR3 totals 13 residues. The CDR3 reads CARGRGESSPLHF. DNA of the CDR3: TGTGCCCGAGGGAGGGGAGAGTCTTCACCCCTCCACTTT. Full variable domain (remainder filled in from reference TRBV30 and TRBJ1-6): SQTIHQWPATLVQPVGSPLSLECTVEGTSNPNLYWYRQAAGRGLQLLFYSVGIGQISSEVPQNLSASRPQDRQFILSSKKLLLSDSGFYLCARGRGESSPLHFGNGTRLTVT.

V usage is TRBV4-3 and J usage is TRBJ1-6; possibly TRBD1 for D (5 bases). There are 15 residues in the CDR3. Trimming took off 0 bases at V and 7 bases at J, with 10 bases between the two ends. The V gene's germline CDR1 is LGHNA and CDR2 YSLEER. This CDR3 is CASSQDQGYNSPLHF. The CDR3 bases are TGCGCCAGCAGCCAAGATCAGGGTTACAATTCACCCCTCCACTTT.

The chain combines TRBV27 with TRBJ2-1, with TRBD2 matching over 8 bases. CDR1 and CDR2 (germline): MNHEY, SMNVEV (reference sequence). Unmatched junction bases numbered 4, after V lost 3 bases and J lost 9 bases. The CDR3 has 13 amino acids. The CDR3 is CASSFWAGGEQFF. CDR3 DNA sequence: TGTGCCAGCAGTTTTTGGGCGGGGGGTGAGCAGTTCTTC.

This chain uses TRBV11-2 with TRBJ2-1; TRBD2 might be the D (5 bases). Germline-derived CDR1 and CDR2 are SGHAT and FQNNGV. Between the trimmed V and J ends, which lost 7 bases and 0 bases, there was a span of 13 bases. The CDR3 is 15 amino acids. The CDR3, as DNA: TGTGCCAGCACAATGGACTGGAGCTCCTACAATGAGCAGTTCTTC. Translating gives CASTMDWSSYNEQFF.

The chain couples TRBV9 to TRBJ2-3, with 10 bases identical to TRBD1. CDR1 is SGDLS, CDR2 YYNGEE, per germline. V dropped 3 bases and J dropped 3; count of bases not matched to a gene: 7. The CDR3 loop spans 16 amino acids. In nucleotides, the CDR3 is TGTGCCAGCAGCGGGGGGACAGGGGCGAAGACAGATACGCAGTATTTT. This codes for CASSGGTGAKTDTQYF.

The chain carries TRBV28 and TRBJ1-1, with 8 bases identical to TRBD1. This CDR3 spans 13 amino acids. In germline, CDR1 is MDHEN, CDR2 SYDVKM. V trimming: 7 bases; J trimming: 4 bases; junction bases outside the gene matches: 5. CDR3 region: CASTGGDGTEAFF. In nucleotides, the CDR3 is TGTGCCAGCACAGGGGGCGATGGCACTGAAGCTTTCTTT.

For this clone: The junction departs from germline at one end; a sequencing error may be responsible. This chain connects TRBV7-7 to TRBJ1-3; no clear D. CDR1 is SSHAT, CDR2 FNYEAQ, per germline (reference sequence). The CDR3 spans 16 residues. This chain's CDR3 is CASSPPPLTSGNTIYF. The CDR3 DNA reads TGTGCTAGCAGCCCGCCCCCACTTACCTCTGGAAACACCATATATTTT.